The clone carrying this TCR beta chain was seen a handful of times. Its antigen remains unidentified. The sample comes from a study of T cell responses to AZD1222 COVID-19 vaccine. Whole-study findings and limits: Distributed over spike, vaccine-associated CD4 TCRs predominated at 160-218 and 743-854. The donors showed a predominance of white British ancestry and of females, with possible underestimation of clonal diversity.

Assay used: immunoSEQ multiplex PCR; TCRdb lists only in-frame clones, some missing. The data contain under 150,000 clones, 85% to 95% of them seen just once; the ten biggest clones take up 3.5% to 4.5%. The CDR3 is 14 residues long. V trimming: 3 bases; J trimming: 5 bases; junction bases outside the gene matches: 4. Germline V gene sequence: CDR1 SGHVS, CDR2 FQNEAQ. This chain connects TRBV7-8 to TRBJ1-5, with TRBD1 matching over 7 bases. This clonotype originated in an adult who received the AZD1222 COVID-19 vaccine. Source: peripheral blood, taken 28 days after the second AZD1222 dose. Here the CDR3 reads CASSLGQNYQPQHF. For the CDR3, the DNA is TGTGCCAGCAGCTTGGGACAGAATTATCAGCCCCAGCATTTT.